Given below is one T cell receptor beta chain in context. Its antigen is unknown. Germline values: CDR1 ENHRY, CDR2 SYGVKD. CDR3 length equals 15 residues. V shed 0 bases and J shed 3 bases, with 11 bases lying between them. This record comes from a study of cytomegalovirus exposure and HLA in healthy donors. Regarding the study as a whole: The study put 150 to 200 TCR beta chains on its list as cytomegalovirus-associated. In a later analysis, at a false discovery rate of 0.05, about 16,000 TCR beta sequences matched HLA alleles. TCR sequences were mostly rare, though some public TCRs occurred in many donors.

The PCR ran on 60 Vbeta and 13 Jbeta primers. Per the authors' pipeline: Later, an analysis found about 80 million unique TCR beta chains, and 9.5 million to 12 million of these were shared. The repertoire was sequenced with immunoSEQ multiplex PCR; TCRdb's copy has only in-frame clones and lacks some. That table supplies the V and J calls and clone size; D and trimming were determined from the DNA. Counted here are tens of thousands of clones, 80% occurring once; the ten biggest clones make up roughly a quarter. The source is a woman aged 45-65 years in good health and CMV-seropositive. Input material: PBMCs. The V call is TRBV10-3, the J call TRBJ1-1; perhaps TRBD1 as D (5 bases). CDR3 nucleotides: TGTGCCATCAGTGAGTCGGGGGGTGGGGACACTGAAGCTTTCTTT. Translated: CAISESGGGDTEAFF.